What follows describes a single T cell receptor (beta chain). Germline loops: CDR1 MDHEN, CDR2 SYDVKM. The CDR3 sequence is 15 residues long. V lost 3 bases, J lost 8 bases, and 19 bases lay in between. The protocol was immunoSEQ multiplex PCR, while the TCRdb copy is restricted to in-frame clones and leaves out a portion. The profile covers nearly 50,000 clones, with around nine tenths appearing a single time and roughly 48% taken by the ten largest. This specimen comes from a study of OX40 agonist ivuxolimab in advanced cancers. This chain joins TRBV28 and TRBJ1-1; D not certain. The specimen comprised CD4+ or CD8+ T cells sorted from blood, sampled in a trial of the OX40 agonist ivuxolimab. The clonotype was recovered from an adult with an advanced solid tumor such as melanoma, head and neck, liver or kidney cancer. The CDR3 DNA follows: TGTGCCAGCAGTTTTACCCCCGGAGGGAGCGTAGAAGCTTTCTTT. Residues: CASSFTPGGSVEAFF.